The present T cell receptor beta chain was sequenced within a study of blood T cell repertoires in COVID-19. Looking at the study overall: Sites in the United States, Italy and Spain provided acute and convalescent COVID-19 samples. T cells, B-cell-depleted T cells, or PBMCs provided the cDNA or gDNA that served as material.

Deletions cut 4 bases from V and 8 bases from J, with 18 bases between. The CDR3 is 16 amino acids. The V gene's germline CDR1 is LGHNA and CDR2 YSLEER. In the authors' methods: Amplified reference gene primers provided the basis for estimating nucleated cell counts. Using immunoSEQ multiplex PCR, the repertoire was profiled, and TCRdb retains in-frame clones only, with some absent. V and J calls and clone size are as listed in that table; D and trimming were resolved from the DNA. The sample records around 150,000 clones, more than 60% being singletons. The chain employs TRBV4-3 and TRBJ1-6; D is perhaps TRBD1 (6 bases). The receptor comes from a woman aged 45-65 years with active or convalescent COVID-19. Sequenced material: peripheral blood. CDR3 sequence: CASSPRNRAIDSPLHF. The CDR3 DNA reads TGCGCCAGCAGCCCCCGCAACAGGGCCATAGATTCACCCCTCCACTTT.